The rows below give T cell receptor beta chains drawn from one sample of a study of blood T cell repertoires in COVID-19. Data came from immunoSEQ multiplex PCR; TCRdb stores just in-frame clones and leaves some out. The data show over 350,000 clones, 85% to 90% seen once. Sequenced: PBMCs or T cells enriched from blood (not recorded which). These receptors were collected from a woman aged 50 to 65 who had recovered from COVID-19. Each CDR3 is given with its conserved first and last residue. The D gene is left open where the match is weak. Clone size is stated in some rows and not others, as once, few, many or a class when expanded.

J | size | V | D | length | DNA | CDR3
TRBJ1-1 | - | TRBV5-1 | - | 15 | TGCGCCAGCAGCTTGCGGGCTGATAGGGGCACTGAAGCTTTCTTT | CASSLRADRGTEAFF
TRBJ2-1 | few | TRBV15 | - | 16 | TGTGCCACCAGCTCTGGTGGCGGGACCGCCATCAATGAGCAGTTCTTC | CATSSGGGTAINEQFF
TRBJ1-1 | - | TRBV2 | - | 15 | TGTGCCAGCAGTGTCGGGGTCTTCGGGGGCACTGAAGCTTTCTTT | CASSVGVFGGTEAFF
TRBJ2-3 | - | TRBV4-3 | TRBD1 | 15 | TGCGCCAGCAGCCGAGATAGACAGGGGTCAGATACGCAGTATTTT | CASSRDRQGSDTQYF
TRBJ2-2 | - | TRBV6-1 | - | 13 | TGTGCCAGCAGACTCCGGGGCACCGGGGAGCTGTTTTTT | CASRLRGTGELFF
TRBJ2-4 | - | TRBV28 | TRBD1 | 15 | TGTGCCAGCAGCCGCAACGGACAGGGAGAAAACATTCAGTACTTC | CASSRNGQGENIQYF
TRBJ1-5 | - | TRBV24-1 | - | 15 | TGTGCCACCAGTGGAGGACAAGGAGTCAATCAGCCCCAGCATTTT | CATSGGQGVNQPQHF
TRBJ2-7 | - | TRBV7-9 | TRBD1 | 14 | TGTGCCAGCTGCTACTCCGGGACAGACTACGAGCAGTACTTC | CASCYSGTDYEQYF
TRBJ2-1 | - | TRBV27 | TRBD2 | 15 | TGTGCCAGCAGTGTTCCGGGACTAACGCTCAATGAGCAGTTCTTC | CASSVPGLTLNEQFF
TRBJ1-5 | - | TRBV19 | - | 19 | TGTGCCAGTAGCCGTACGGAGGGACGGATGACTTATAGCAATCAGCCCCAGCATTTT | CASSRTEGRMTYSNQPQHF
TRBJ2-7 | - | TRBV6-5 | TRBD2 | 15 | TGTGCCAGCAGTTACGGGCGGGGGGACTCCTACGAGCAGTACTTC | CASSYGRGDSYEQYF
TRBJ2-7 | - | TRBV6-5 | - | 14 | TGTGCCAGCAGTTATCGCACAGGGAACTACGAGCAGTACTTC | CASSYRTGNYEQYF
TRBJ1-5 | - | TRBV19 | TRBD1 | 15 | TGTGCCAGTAGCACGGGACAGGGTATTTGGCAGCCCCAGCATTTT | CASSTGQGIWQPQHF
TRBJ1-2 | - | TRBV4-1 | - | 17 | TGCGCCAGCAGCCAAGCCCCCCTCGACACGGGAGGCTATGGCTACACCTTC | CASSQAPLDTGGYGYTF
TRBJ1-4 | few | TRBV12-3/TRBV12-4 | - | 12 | TGTGCCAGCGCCGAGGCGGTTGAAAAACTGTTTTTT | CASAEAVEKLFF
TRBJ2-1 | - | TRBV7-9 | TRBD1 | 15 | TGTGCCAGCAGCTTTGACAGGGGGGGTTACAATGAGCAGTTCTTC | CASSFDRGGYNEQFF
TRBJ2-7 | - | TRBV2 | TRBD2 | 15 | TGTGCCAGCATCAACAACCCGGGGGGGAGAGAGAAGCAGTACTTC | CASINNPGGREKQYF
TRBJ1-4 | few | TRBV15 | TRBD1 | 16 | TGTGCCACCAGCAGAGGGACAGGTCTGTTCACTGAAAAACTGTTTTTT | CATSRGTGLFTEKLFF
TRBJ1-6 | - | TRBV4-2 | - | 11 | TGTGCCAGCAGCCAGGGCTGGAACCTCCACTTT | CASSQGWNLHF
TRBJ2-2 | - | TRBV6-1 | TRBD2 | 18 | TGTGCCAGCAGTGACCCGACTTGGCGGGGGGCAGGTACCGGGGAGCTGTTTTTT | CASSDPTWRGAGTGELFF
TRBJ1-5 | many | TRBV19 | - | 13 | TGTGCCACCGCGGGTGCTTGGAATCAGCCCCAGCATTTT | CATAGAWNQPQHF
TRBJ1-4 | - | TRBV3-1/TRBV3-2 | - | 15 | TGTGCCAGCAGCCAAGATAAACCCCTAAATGAAAAACTGTTTTTT | CASSQDKPLNEKLFF
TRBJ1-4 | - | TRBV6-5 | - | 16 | TGTGCCAGCAGTTACTCGACCGGGGCAACTAATGAAAAACTGTTTTTT | CASSYSTGATNEKLFF
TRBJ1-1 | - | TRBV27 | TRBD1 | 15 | TGTGCCAGCAGTTCGGACAGGGTTCGATCCACTGAAGCTTTCTTT | CASSSDRVRSTEAFF
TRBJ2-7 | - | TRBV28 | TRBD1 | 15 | TGTGCCAGCAGACCCTTGGGACAGGGGGCCTACGAGCAGTACTTC | CASRPLGQGAYEQYF
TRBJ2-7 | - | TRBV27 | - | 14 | TGTGCCAGCAGTCCCGGACTGACGAACTACGAGCAGTACTTC | CASSPGLTNYEQYF
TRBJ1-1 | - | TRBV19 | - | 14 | TGTGCCAGTACCATGGACAGCTTGAACACTGAAGCTTTCTTT | CASTMDSLNTEAFF
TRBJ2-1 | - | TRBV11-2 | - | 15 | TGTGCCAGCAGCTTAGAACGGGTTTCATACAATGAGCAGTTCTTC | CASSLERVSYNEQFF
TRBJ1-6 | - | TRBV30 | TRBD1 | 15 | TGTGCCTGGAGGCCGGCCTGGGACAGGGATTCACCCCTCCACTTT | CAWRPAWDRDSPLHF
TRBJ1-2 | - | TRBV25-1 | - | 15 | TGTGCCAGCAGTGAATCGGGAGTGGCTAACTATGGCTACACCTTC | CASSESGVANYGYTF
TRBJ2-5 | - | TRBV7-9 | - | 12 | TGTGCCAGCAGCCCAGGGTGGGAGACCCAGTACTTC | CASSPGWETQYF
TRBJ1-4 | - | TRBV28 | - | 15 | TGTGCCAGCAGTTTAGGGGGGAGGGCGAGGGAAAAACTGTTTTTT | CASSLGGRAREKLFF
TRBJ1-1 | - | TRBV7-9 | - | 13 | TGTGCCAGCAGCTTAGATGCGTACACTGAAGCTTTCTTT | CASSLDAYTEAFF
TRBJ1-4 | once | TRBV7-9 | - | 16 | TGTGCCAGCAGCTTAGAGATGGTTTCGGAGGGTGAAAAACTGTTTTTT | CASSLEMVSEGEKLFF
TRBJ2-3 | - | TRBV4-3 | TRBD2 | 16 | TGCGCCAGCAGCCAAGTGACTAGCGGGGAGATGGATACGCAGTATTTT | CASSQVTSGEMDTQYF
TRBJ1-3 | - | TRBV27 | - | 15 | TGTGCCAGCAGTTTAACAGGGATCTCTGGAAACACCATATATTTT | CASSLTGISGNTIYF
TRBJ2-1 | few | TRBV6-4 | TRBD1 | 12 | TGTGCCAGCAGTGCAGGGGGCGATGAGCAGTTCTTC | CASSAGGDEQFF
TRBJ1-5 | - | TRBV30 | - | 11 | TGTGCCTGGAGTGCCGGGGGGCCCCAGCATTTT | CAWSAGGPQHF
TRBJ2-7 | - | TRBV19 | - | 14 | TGTGCCAGTAGTTTAGGACATTTCTCCTACGAGCAGTACTTC | CASSLGHFSYEQYF
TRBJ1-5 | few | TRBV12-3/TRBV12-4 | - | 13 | TGTGCCAGCAGTTTGGAGGGAGGGCAGCCCCAGCATTTT | CASSLEGGQPQHF
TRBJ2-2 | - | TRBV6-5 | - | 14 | TGTGCCAGCGGGGAAAGGGGTGGCACCGGGGAGCTGTTTTTT | CASGERGGTGELFF